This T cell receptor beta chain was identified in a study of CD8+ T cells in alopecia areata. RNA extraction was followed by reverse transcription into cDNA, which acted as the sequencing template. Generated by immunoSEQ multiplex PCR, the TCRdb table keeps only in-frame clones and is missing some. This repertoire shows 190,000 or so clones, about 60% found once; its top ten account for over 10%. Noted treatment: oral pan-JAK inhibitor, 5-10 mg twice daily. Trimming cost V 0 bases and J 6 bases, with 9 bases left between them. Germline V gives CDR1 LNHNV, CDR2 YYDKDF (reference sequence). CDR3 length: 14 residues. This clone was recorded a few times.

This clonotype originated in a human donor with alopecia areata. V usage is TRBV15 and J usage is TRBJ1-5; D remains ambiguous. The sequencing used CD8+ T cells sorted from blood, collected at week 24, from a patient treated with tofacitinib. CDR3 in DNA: TGTGCCACCAGCAGAGATGGTGCGAGTCAGCCCCAGCATTTT. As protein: CATSRDGASQPQHF.